Listed here is a single TCR beta chain. Antigen specificity is unknown. The sample comes from a study of OX40 agonist ivuxolimab in advanced cancers. Background on the study: Partial responses were achieved by three patients, one with hepatocellular carcinoma and two with cutaneous melanoma. Study-wide points: Among the lowest peripheral clonal expansion occurred in 0.1-3.0 mg/kg partial responders.

Germline V gives CDR1 SGHAT, CDR2 FQNNGV. The CDR3 has 15 residues. Trimming stripped 5 bases from V and 0 bases from J, with 14 bases between. Exclusion applied to patients with autoimmune disease history or systemic immunosuppression. Here immunoSEQ multiplex PCR was the method, and the copy in TCRdb shows in-frame clones only, minus some. Of about 72,000 clones in the sample, 70% to 90% are singletons; the top ten hold 0.86%. V usage is TRBV11-2 and J usage is TRBJ2-7; D could derive from TRBD1 or TRBD2 (5 bases each). Sample: CD4+ or CD8+ T cells sorted from blood, taken in a trial of the OX40 agonist ivuxolimab. This TCR came from an adult with an advanced solid tumor such as melanoma, head and neck, liver or kidney cancer. CDR3 protein: CASSHLIGTSYEQYF. The CDR3, as DNA: TGTGCCAGCAGCCATCTTATCGGGACCTCCTACGAGCAGTACTTC.